This TCR beta chain was identified during a study of regulatory T cells in long-lasting Graves disease. The study, taken as a whole, reports: Small sample size may have lowered accuracy. Among samples with persistent disease, TRBV28, TRBJ1-2 and TRBJ2-5 were favored.

As concerns this clonotype: Its antigen remains unidentified. A read error may produce the germline difference seen at one junction end.

This CDR3 region has 12 residues. Germline V gene data show CDR1 as MNHEY and CDR2 as SVGEGT. Time point denoted: persistent/refractory GD, antithyroid drugs over 5 years with positive TRAb. With RNA extracted from PBMCs as input, the TCR library was made. Xi'an, China, was home to the endocrinology department that provided patients. Arm-PCR of CDR3 regions with iRepertoire HTBI primers generated TCR beta libraries. Each CDR3 protein gets one entry after TCRdb re-called the multiplex PCR reads with MiXCR. The table includes roughly 450,000 distinct CDR3 sequences, roughly a quarter detected once. This rearrangement joins TRBV6-2 or TRBV6-3 to TRBJ2-2; D is perhaps TRBD1 (5 bases). Source: peripheral blood mononuclear cells (PBMCs), taken when the disease was refractory, from a patient treated with antithyroid drugs. This sequence was found in a female donor with Graves disease. The CDR3 DNA reads as TGTGCCGGCAGGGCTTACACCGGGGAGCTGTTTTTT. Protein: CAGRAYTGELFF.